This section outlines one T cell receptor beta chain sequence together with its context. The antigen is not known. Documented time point: sample taken at primary tumor resection. Researchers sequenced whole RNA taken from tumor, nontumor lung or frozen PBMC without sorting. CDR1 SGHTA and CDR2 FQGNSA come from the germline V gene. V lost 7 bases to trimming and J lost 1 base, with 16 bases between them. This CDR3 region has 16 residues. This specimen belongs to a study of spatial heterogeneity in lung cancer. General study results and limits: In blood, ubiquitous expanded tumor TCRs appeared more at resection than follow-up.

From the 5' RACE reads, TCRdb called clonotypes with MiXCR, one entry per CDR3 protein. The repertoire has 40,000 to 55,000 distinct CDR3 sequences, roughly 13% of them found once; the top ten carry 55% to 60%. The starting material was PBMCs, obtained at surgery. The receptor comes from a male donor with early-stage non-small cell lung cancer. The rearrangement joins TRBV7-2 to TRBJ2-2, with a tentative D call TRBD2 (5 bases). The DNA of the CDR3 is TGTGCCAGCATCCTAACCCCCGGGGTGAACACCGGGGAGCTGTTTTTT. Its translation is CASILTPGVNTGELFF.